This paragraph reports one T cell receptor (beta chain). Which antigen it targets is not known. Base qualities are missing; no much larger clone stands one base away. Compared with germline, V lacks 4 bases and J lacks 3 bases; bases without a gene match: 10. The CDR3 has 17 amino acids, counting the end cysteine and phenylalanine. Only the CDR3 DNA is retained, 51 bases long and in frame from the first base. For CDR1 and CDR2, the germline V gene lists SGHRS and YFSETQ. This sample was taken from a study of beta chain features in type 1 diabetes (dated by TCRdb to the late 2010s). Regarding the complete study: Mean age, gender distribution, total cell number and subset yield were not different between patients and healthy donors. Across all samples, some 100,000,000 sorted cells were examined, and cell number per subset correlated strongly with RNA yield. Naive and central memory subsets were obtained from all 30 or so donors, but regulatory and stem cell-like memory subsets were isolated from only 8 patients and 8 healthy donors. In the study, TCRB repertoires of sorted circulating CD4+ T cell subsets from recently diagnosed type 1 diabetes patients were compared with those of matched healthy donors.

The entire amount of isolated RNA was reverse transcribed using the High Capacity cDNA Reverse Transcription Kit, so the sequenced TCRB transcripts were expressed ones. Deep immunoSEQ sequencing was applied to naive, central memory and regulatory T cell samples, giving an average of roughly 3.5 million total reads per sample. Sorted cells were lysed in RLT buffer, and RNA was extracted using DNase-treated RNeasy Micro or Mini kits according to cell number. Each cell subset was processed on its own to prevent cross-contamination, while patient and healthy donor samples were processed together. The immunoSEQ multiplex PCR was used to amplify TCRB sequences from cDNA, generating 87-bp fragments that spanned the CDR3 region. The amplicons were sequenced using the Illumina HiSeq platform. Concerning the study's data processing: Synthetic template baselines were used to correct PCR bias computationally, reads within Hamming distance 2 were collapsed together, and singletons that could not be merged were discarded. Reads were aligned to IMGT to assign V, D and J genes, CDR3 length, and insertions or deletions at six rearrangement sites. Within each subset, clonotype counts were normalized to sorted cell number, and only after that were true diversity and Gini coefficients computed with the tcR R package. The overlap coefficient, calculated on TCRB nucleotide sequences, was used to measure repertoire sharing. Out-of-frame TCRB sequences from naive cells were analyzed to stand in for the pre-selection repertoire. Entries here come from immuneACCESS through TCRdb and include only in-frame sequences with V and J called. Some clones fail to appear in such tables; in the studies checked, an unresolved V gene covers under half of the shortfall, and the cause of the remainder is unknown. V and J calls and clone size follow that table, whereas D and trimming were derived from the DNA. The sample table holds about 260,000 clones, of which around 21% were seen once. The ten largest clonotypes hold 0.028% of the sample.

From each donor, a single peripheral blood sample of 90 to 150 mL on average was drawn into heparinised tubes. Using a panel that included CD45RO, CCR7, CD25, CD127, CD95 and CD27, naive, central memory, regulatory and stem cell-like memory CD4+ T cells were sorted on a BD FACSAria II. Purity was above 98% for every sorted population. PBMCs were separated immediately by Lymphoprep density gradient centrifugation and were stained directly, without being cultured. So that batch effects would be minimized, each experiment stained and sorted samples in pairs, pairing one healthy donor with one patient. The full study reports these points: At VDJ recombination sites, type 1 diabetes patients had fewer insertions and more deleted nucleotides, which implies abnormalities in thymic rearrangement. The naive, central memory and regulatory TCRB repertoires appeared to resemble one another more closely among patients than among healthy donors. Shorter templates might have been favored by PCR, but patient and control samples were amplified and corrected together, so both groups would have been affected equally by any skew. Because cDNA was sequenced instead of genomic DNA, activated cells with high expression could be over-represented, although the groups did not differ in activation or CD3 levels. A moderate but significant shortening of TCRB CDR3 length was observed in type 1 diabetes patients in all four CD4+ subsets. Because the HLA sub-analyses included only small numbers of individuals, any influence of HLA type on TCRB rearrangement was left unresolved.

The clonotype originates from a woman in her thirties or forties with type 1 diabetes. Recombination connected TRBV5-1 to TRBJ1-2, with 12 junctional bases fitting TRBD1. The sample comprised naive CD4+ T cells from blood. Explained via the paper, the cell subset or site label denotes: true naive CD4+ T cells. The DNA sequence is as follows: TGCGCCAGCAGCCAGCCAGGGACAGGGGGCGCGTACTATGGCTACACCTTC. Protein translation: CASSQPGTGGAYYGYTF.